Following are 30 T cell receptor beta chains from one sample sequenced in a study of Ad26.COV2.S vaccination and SARS-CoV-2 variants. TCRdb's copy holds only in-frame clones and misses some; the assay was immunoSEQ multiplex PCR. The sample comprises a few hundred thousand clones, around nine tenths of which are singletons, and more than 9% rests with the top ten. Stated treatment: 19 received Ad26.COV2.S at low or high dose, single or two shots; five or six received placebo; per-sample allocation not given. Sampling was done on day 63 after the first vaccine or placebo injection. Sample: peripheral blood, taken in a trial of Ad26.COV2.S vaccine versus placebo. The origin of the receptors is a person between 18 and 60 years old who received the Ad26.COV2.S COVID-19 vaccine or a placebo.

The chain combines TRBV30 with TRBJ1-3; D ambiguous. Trimming took off 4 bases at V and 0 bases at J, with 1 base between the two ends. Germline V gene sequence: CDR1 GTSNPN, CDR2 SVGIG (reference sequence). The CDR3 is made up of 11 amino acids. The CDR3 is CAWTSGNTIYF. The CDR3 DNA follows: TGTGCCTGGACCTCTGGAAACACCATATATTTT.

The chain joins TRBV7-2 to TRBJ2-1, with a possible D match to TRBD1 (5 bases). This CDR3 is built from 15 residues. Between the trimmed V and J ends, which lost 5 bases and 7 bases, there was a span of 18 bases. Germline values: CDR1 SGHTA, CDR2 FQGNSA. CDR3 amino acids: CASSQTLQDQNEQFF. The CDR3 bases are TGTGCCAGCAGCCAGACGCTACAGGACCAGAATGAGCAGTTCTTC.

The chain uses TRBV29-1 and TRBJ1-1, with 7 bases fitting TRBD1. Germline CDR1 is SQVTM and CDR2 is ANQGSEA. This CDR3 is built from 11 residues. After removal of 7 bases from V and 4 bases from J, the junction contained 3 bases not matched to a gene. The DNA for the CDR3 is TGCAGCGCAGACAGGGCCACTGAAGCTTTCTTT. Translated: CSADRATEAFF.

V gene TRBV7-7 combines with J gene TRBJ2-5; the D gene could be TRBD1 or TRBD2 (5 bases each). V was clipped by 5 bases and J by 3 bases, with 13 bases between them. The CDR3 sequence is 14 residues long. Germline V gene data show CDR1 as SSHAT and CDR2 as FNYEAQ (reference sequence). The CDR3 DNA follows: TGTGCCAGCAGCAAAAACGGGGCCAAAGAGACCCAGTACTTC. Amino acids: CASSKNGAKETQYF.

The V and J genes are TRBV6-5 and TRBJ2-3; 7 nucleotides align to TRBD2. This CDR3 contains 13 residues. Germline CDR1 and CDR2: MNHEY and SVGAGI. The trim removed 3 bases at V and 4 bases at J, leaving 1 base unmatched. The CDR3 is CASSYGGADTQYF. CDR3 DNA sequence: TGTGCCAGCAGTTATGGGGGGGCAGATACGCAGTATTTT.

This rearrangement joins TRBV10-1 to TRBJ1-6, with 7 nucleotides matching TRBD1. From germline, CDR1 is WNHNN and CDR2 SYGVQD (reference sequence). J was trimmed by 10 bases and V by 3 bases; bases with no gene match: 3. This CDR3 is built from 13 residues. As DNA, the CDR3 is TGCGCCAGCAGTGAACAGGGGCCATCACCCCTCCACTTT. Residues: CASSEQGPSPLHF.

This clone was picked up a small number of times. At the DNA level, this CDR3 is encoded by other sequences in the same sample as well. The CDR3, as DNA: TGTGCCAGCAGCCTCGACAGGGGCCTCACAGATACGCAGTATTTT. This translates into CASSLDRGLTDTQYF. V and J are TRBV5-4 and TRBJ2-3; TRBD1 matches at 8 bases. V was pared by 4 bases and J by 2 bases, with 6 bases of the junction left unmatched. This CDR3 comprises 15 residues. Per germline, CDR1 SGHNT and CDR2 YYREEE (reference sequence).

CDR3 sequence reads: CASSPGGAGVDTEAFF. The CDR3 region has the DNA TGTGCCAGCAGTCCAGGGGGGGCAGGGGTAGACACTGAAGCTTTCTTT. This chain joins TRBV2 and TRBJ1-1, with TRBD1 identical over 7 bases. The ends lost 5 bases at V and 3 bases at J; junction bases unmatched: 12. This CDR3 is built from 16 residues. Germline V gene sequence: CDR1 SNHLY, CDR2 FYNNEI.

The V call is TRBV6-5, the J call TRBJ1-2; the match to TRBD1 covers 7 bases. The CDR3 loop spans 16 amino acids. Looked up from germline, CDR1 is MNHEY and CDR2 is SVGAGI. Trimming cost V 4 bases and J 4 bases; bases outside gene matches: 12. The CDR3 DNA follows: TGTGCCAGCAGTTCGGGCCCTTCGGGACAGTCCTATGGCTACACCTTC. This sequence encodes CASSSGPSGQSYGYTF.

V is TRBV27 and J is TRBJ2-7; D is perhaps TRBD1 or TRBD2 (5 bases each). Germline V lookup: CDR1 MNHEY, CDR2 SMNVEV (reference sequence). V was pared by 3 bases and J by 0 bases, with 9 bases between. The CDR3 covers 14 residues. The CDR3 bases are TGTGCCAGCAGTTTTACGGGGACCTCCTACGAGCAGTACTTC. It codes for CASSFTGTSYEQYF.

The chain combines TRBV9 with TRBJ1-3; D unclear. CDR1 and CDR2 from the germline V gene are SGDLS and YYNGEE. The CDR3 extends over 18 amino acids. Trimming removed 3 bases at V and 0 bases at J, with 19 bases between. CDR3 sequence: CASSAFAVKDLSGNTIYF. The DNA for the CDR3 is TGTGCCAGCAGCGCATTCGCAGTGAAGGACCTCTCTGGAAACACCATATATTTT.

This chain uses TRBV7-3 with TRBJ2-7; TRBD2 might be the D (5 bases). The V end was cut by 4 bases, the J end by 1 base, with 14 bases between. CDR3 length equals 15 residues. The germline V gene encodes CDR1 SGHTA and CDR2 FQGTGA. The CDR3 reads CASSSDSGGSYEQYF. The CDR3 nucleotides are TGTGCCAGCAGCTCCGATTCTGGCGGGTCCTACGAGCAGTACTTC.

This chain links TRBV5-1 with TRBJ2-1; D may correspond to TRBD1 or TRBD2 (6 bases each). The CDR3 loop spans 16 amino acids. The germline V gene encodes CDR1 SGHRS and CDR2 YFSETQ. Trimming left V 1 base short and J 9 bases short, with 20 bases between. The CDR3 nucleotides read TGCGCCAGCAGCTTGATCTTGGGCGACGGGGGCATTGAGCAGTTCTTC. Translated: CASSLILGDGGIEQFF.

The J gene is TRBJ2-5, the V gene TRBV7-8, with TRBD2 matching over 7 bases. This CDR3 is 15 amino acids long. Germline-derived CDR1 and CDR2 are SGHVS and FQNEAQ. With 1 base clipped from V and 4 bases from J, the junction kept 6 bases outside the gene matches. The CDR3 nucleotides are TGTGCCAGCAGCTTAGTGGCGGGAGTATTAGAGACCCAGTACTTC. It codes for CASSLVAGVLETQYF.

The chain recombines TRBV27 with TRBJ2-7; 10 positions match TRBD2. Trimming took 6 bases from V and 3 from J; bases not matched to a gene: 5. The length of the CDR3 is 14 residues. The germline V gene has CDR1 MNHEY and CDR2 SMNVEV (reference sequence). The CDR3 nucleotides are TGTGCCAGCAGGGTAGCGGGAGGATACTACGAGCAGTACTTC. It is translated as CASRVAGGYYEQYF.

This clone appeared once. The V call is TRBV24-1, the J call TRBJ2-3; possibly TRBD1 for D (6 bases). Trimming removed 5 bases at V and 4 bases at J, with 18 bases between. Germline CDR1 KGHDR, CDR2 SFDVKD. The CDR3 length is 16 residues. This CDR3 reads CATSVRGQTFADTQYF. The CDR3 DNA sequence: TGTGCCACCAGTGTACGCGGACAGACCTTCGCAGATACGCAGTATTTT.

V usage is TRBV18 and J usage is TRBJ2-1; D might be TRBD1 (6 bases). Per the germline V gene, CDR1 is KGHSH and CDR2 is LQKENI. CDR3 length: 15 amino acids. The V end lost 4 bases, the J end lost 5 bases, and 15 bases lay between the germline ends. The CDR3 DNA reads as TGTGCCAGCTCACGGGGCGCAGGGGCTAACAATGAGCAGTTCTTC. It specifies CASSRGAGANNEQFF.

The chain uses TRBV5-1 and TRBJ2-1, with D maybe TRBD1 (6 bases). The CDR3 is 14 amino acids. Looked up from germline, CDR1 is SGHRS and CDR2 is YFSETQ. Trimming shortened V by 1 base and J by 3 bases, and 8 bases separated the two germline ends. CDR3 DNA: TGCGCCAGCAGCTTGTTAGGGGGCTACAATGAGCAGTTCTTC. It codes for CASSLLGGYNEQFF.

V gene TRBV7-8 combines with J gene TRBJ1-3, with 7 bases matching TRBD1. Germline loops: CDR1 SGHVS, CDR2 FQNEAQ. With 4 bases clipped from V and 2 bases from J, the junction kept 2 bases outside the gene matches. This CDR3 comprises 14 residues. The CDR3, as DNA: TGTGCCAGCAGCTCAACAGGGGCTGGAAACACCATATATTTT. It codes for CASSSTGAGNTIYF.

This clone has only one observation. This chain uses TRBV7-8 with TRBJ2-7; 8 bases agree with TRBD2. Looked up from germline, CDR1 is SGHVS and CDR2 is FQNEAQ. The CDR3 contains 15 residues. Trimming removed 3 bases from V and 3 bases from J; junction bases left unmatched: 7. CDR3 sequence: CASSFRTSGFYEQYF. CDR3 bases: TGTGCCAGCAGCTTTCGAACTAGCGGATTCTACGAGCAGTACTTC.

This chain uses TRBV3-1 (or the pseudogene TRBV3-2) with TRBJ2-4; no clear D. The V gene lost 0 bases and the J gene lost 0 bases, with 6 bases spanning the gap. The germline gives CDR1 LGHDT, CDR2 YNNKEL (reference sequence). The CDR3 is made up of 15 amino acids. Here the CDR3 reads CASSQDPVAKNIQYF. CDR3 DNA: TGTGCCAGCAGCCAAGACCCCGTAGCCAAAAACATTCAGTACTTC.

This clone was observed a handful of times. The chain recombines TRBV6-5 with TRBJ1-1; D is unclear. Germline values: CDR1 MNHEY, CDR2 SVGAGI. The CDR3 is 13 residues long. The V end was cut by 2 bases, the J end by 5 bases, with 9 bases between. CDR3 DNA sequence: TGTGCCAGCAGTTACGGACTGAGTACTGAAGCTTTCTTT. Protein sequence: CASSYGLSTEAFF.

This chain uses TRBV7-9 with TRBJ1-4; TRBD1 matches 7 bases. CDR1 is SEHNR, CDR2 FQNEAQ, per germline (reference sequence). This CDR3 comprises 15 residues. V dropped 5 bases and J dropped 7; count of bases not matched to a gene: 10. DNA for the CDR3: TGTGCCAGCAGCCCATCAGACAGGGCGGGTGAAAAACTGTTTTTT. Translated: CASSPSDRAGEKLFF.

The CDR3 is CSGIAGPQETQYF. The CDR3 region has the DNA TGCAGCGGGATTGCGGGACCTCAAGAGACCCAGTACTTC. This chain joins TRBV29-1 and TRBJ2-5; D is perhaps TRBD2 (6 bases). The germline V and J ends were trimmed by 7 bases and 2 bases, with 14 bases remaining between them. The CDR3 is 13 amino acids. Germline V lookup: CDR1 SQVTM, CDR2 ANQGSEA.

The CDR3 bases are TGTGCCAGCAGTGAAATACCTAACCGGCGAGATACGCAGTATTTT. It is translated as CASSEIPNRRDTQYF. The chain links TRBV2 to TRBJ2-3, with D hard to call. Trimming cost V 2 bases and J 5 bases, with 14 bases left between them. Germline V lookup: CDR1 SNHLY, CDR2 FYNNEI. The CDR3 is 15 amino acids.

The chain employs TRBV27 and TRBJ1-2; weak D call: TRBD1 (5 bases). V lost 2 bases, J lost 4 bases, and 17 bases lay in between. Germline assignment: CDR1 MNHEY and CDR2 SMNVEV (reference sequence). This CDR3 has 16 amino acids. CDR3 bases: TGTGCCAGCAGTTTAAAAGGTCGGGGGAGAGGCTATGGCTACACCTTC. Its translation is CASSLKGRGRGYGYTF.

This chain joins TRBV7-2 and TRBJ2-7, with D tentatively TRBD2 (6 bases). The germline CDR1 and CDR2 sequences are SGHTA and FQGNSA. V lost 3 bases to trimming and J lost 1 base, with 13 bases between them. This CDR3 spans 15 amino acids. The CDR3 loop reads CASSFYGGKSYEQYF. The DNA of the CDR3 is TGTGCCAGCAGCTTCTATGGAGGGAAGTCCTACGAGCAGTACTTC.

The chain links TRBV6-5 to TRBJ2-7; 13 bases line up with TRBD2. V trimming: 5 bases; J trimming: 4 bases; junction bases outside the gene matches: 5. This CDR3 is built from 15 residues. The germline V gene has CDR1 MNHEY and CDR2 SVGAGI. The CDR3 spells CASSLPGLAGYEQYF. DNA of the CDR3: TGTGCCAGCAGTCTACCGGGACTAGCGGGGTACGAGCAGTACTTC.

This sequence joins TRBV11-3 and TRBJ2-3; 11 nucleotides align to TRBD2. J lost 5 bases, V lost 5 bases, and 12 bases had no gene match. Per germline, CDR1 SGHNT and CDR2 YENEEA. The CDR3 has 17 amino acids. CDR3 coding DNA: TGTGCCAGCAGCCCTCAACTAGCGGGAGTAGGTGGAGATACGCAGTATTTT. It is translated as CASSPQLAGVGGDTQYF.

The chain links TRBV27 to TRBJ1-5; D ambiguous. The CDR3 sequence is 13 residues long. The germline gives CDR1 MNHEY, CDR2 SMNVEV (reference sequence). V lost 4 bases, J lost 11 bases, and 15 bases lay in between. CDR3 sequence: CASSSEPAVSQHF. CDR3 in DNA: TGTGCCAGCAGTTCTGAGCCCGCTGTGTCCCAGCATTTT.